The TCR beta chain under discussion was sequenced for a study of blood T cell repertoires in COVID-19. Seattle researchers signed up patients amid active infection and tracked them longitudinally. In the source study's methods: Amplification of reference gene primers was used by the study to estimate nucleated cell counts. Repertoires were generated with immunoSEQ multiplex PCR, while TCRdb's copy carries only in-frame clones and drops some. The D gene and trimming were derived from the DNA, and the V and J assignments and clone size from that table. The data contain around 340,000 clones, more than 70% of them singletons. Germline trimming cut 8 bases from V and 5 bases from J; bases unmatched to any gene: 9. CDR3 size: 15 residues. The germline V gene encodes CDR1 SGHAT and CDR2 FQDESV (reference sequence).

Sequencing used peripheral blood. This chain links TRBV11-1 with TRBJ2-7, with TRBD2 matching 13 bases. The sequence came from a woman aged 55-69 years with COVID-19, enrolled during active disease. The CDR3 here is CASGDSGLAGNEQYF. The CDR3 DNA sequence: TGTGCCAGCGGGGATTCGGGACTAGCGGGGAACGAGCAGTACTTC.